These T cell receptor beta chains were read from a single sample in a study of T cells in Graves' hyperthyroidism and ophthalmopathy. TCRdb reprocessed the multiplex PCR reads with MiXCR, giving one entry per CDR3 protein. The sample comprises a few hundred thousand distinct CDR3 sequences, around 20% of which are singletons, and about two fifths rests with the top ten. The sample taken for sequencing was blood. The receptors stem from a man aged 50 to 60 with Graves' ophthalmopathy. The CDR3 runs from the conserved cysteine through the conserved F or W. D genes are given only for firm matches. Clone size is not always given. Where it is, it says once, few, many or a class for expanded clones.

clone size | J gene | V gene | D gene | CDR3 DNA | CDR3 protein
many | TRBJ2-3 | TRBV7-6 | - | TGTGCCAGCAGCTCCAACCGGGCCAACACAGATACGCAGTATTTT | CASSSNRANTDTQYF
many | TRBJ1-5 | TRBV7-8 | - | TGTGCCAGCCGGCCGGGCCCCCCGAATCAGCCCCAGCATTTT | CASRPGPPNQPQHF
- | TRBJ2-3 | TRBV20-1 | TRBD2 | TGCAGTGCTGGGACTAGCGGGAGGGCCAGAGATACGCAGTATTTT | CSAGTSGRARDTQYF
- | TRBJ1-5 | TRBV12-3/TRBV12-4 | - | TGTGCCGAGTCGGGTGGGGCAGTCGAGGGTCAGCCCCAGCATTTT | CAESGGAVEGQPQHF
- | TRBJ1-1 | TRBV27 | TRBD1 | TGTGCCAGCAGTGCTCAGACAGGGCCCTTGAACACTGAAGCTTTCTTT | CASSAQTGPLNTEAFF
- | TRBJ2-3 | TRBV29-1 | TRBD1 | TGCAGCGTTGGGTCGGTGACAGGGTCGACAGATACGCAGTATTTT | CSVGSVTGSTDTQYF
few | TRBJ1-2 | TRBV24-1 | - | TGTGCCACCAGAGGGCCAAGGGGCTATGGCTACACCTTC | CATRGPRGYGYTF
- | TRBJ1-2 | TRBV5-8 | - | TGTGCCAGCAAAGTTGGGGGAAACTATGGCTACACCTTC | CASKVGGNYGYTF
many | TRBJ2-7 | TRBV11-2 | TRBD2 | TGTGCCACCGCGAAAGGGACTAGCGGATACGAGCAGTACTTC | CATAKGTSGYEQYF
many | TRBJ2-2 | TRBV20-1 | TRBD1 | TGCAGTGCTAGAGGCCGCCCGGGACAGGGGACGACCGGGGAGCTGTTTTTT | CSARGRPGQGTTGELFF
many | TRBJ1-1 | TRBV28 | - | TGTGCCACCCAGAGACAGACCATGAACACTGAAGCTTTCTTT | CATQRQTMNTEAFF
many | TRBJ1-1 | TRBV6-6 | - | TGTGCCAGCAGTTACTCCGTCGGTCGCCCCGCCGTGGCTTTCTTT | CASSYSVGRPAVAFF
few | TRBJ2-1 | TRBV5-1 | TRBD2 | TGCGCCACTTCGCTAGCGGGAGGGCTCGATGAGCAGTTCTTC | CATSLAGGLDEQFF
many | TRBJ2-7 | TRBV29-1 | TRBD2 | TGCAGTGTGTCCGGGACTAGCGGGACCTACGAGCAGTACTTC | CSVSGTSGTYEQYF
few | TRBJ1-5 | TRBV6-1 | TRBD1 | TGTGCCAGCAGGGATGGACAGGGGGCTGTGACTCAGCCCCAGCATTTT | CASRDGQGAVTQPQHF
many | TRBJ1-6 | TRBV20-1 | TRBD1 | TGCAGTGCCGAACTACAGGGGTATAATTCACCCCTCCACTTT | CSAELQGYNSPLHF
many | TRBJ1-1 | TRBV11-2 | - | TGTGCCAGCAGCTTAGATCCCCGGACTGAAGCTTTCTTT | CASSLDPRTEAFF
- | TRBJ2-2 | TRBV19 | - | TGTGCCAGTAGTATAGGAGGGACCGGGGAGCTGTTTTTT | CASSIGGTGELFF
- | TRBJ2-7 | TRBV4-1 | TRBD2 | TGCGCCAGCAGCCAAGGAAACGGGAGGGCCACCTACGAGCAGTACTTC | CASSQGNGRATYEQYF
- | TRBJ2-1 | TRBV19 | TRBD2 | TGTGCCAGTAGTATAGTTCCAGCGGGAGGACTCAATGAGCAGTTCTTC | CASSIVPAGGLNEQFF
many | TRBJ1-2 | TRBV30 | - | TGTGCCTGGAGTGTCCGGAAGGACTATGGCTACACCTTC | CAWSVRKDYGYTF
- | TRBJ2-3 | TRBV12-3/TRBV12-4 | TRBD2 | TGTGCCAGCAGCCCCCTTAGCGGGAGGTGGGATACGCAGTATTTT | CASSPLSGRWDTQYF
many | TRBJ2-7 | TRBV7-8 | - | TGTGCCAGCAGCTTAGGGTCGACCAGTCCCCTACGCGAGCAGTACTTC | CASSLGSTSPLREQYF
few | TRBJ2-7 | TRBV18 | - | TGTGCCAGCTCACCTCCCGAAACCTACGAGCAGTACTTC | CASSPPETYEQYF
few | TRBJ2-5 | TRBV6-2/TRBV6-3 | TRBD2 | TGTGCCAGCAGGATTAGCGGGAGGGGGGAGACCCAGTACTTC | CASRISGRGETQYF
- | TRBJ1-6 | TRBV11-2 | - | TGTGCCAGCAGCTTACGGGGAACGGATTCACCCCTCCACTTT | CASSLRGTDSPLHF
few | TRBJ2-1 | TRBV27 | - | TGTGCCAGCAGCCGGGAGAGGGCCTACAATGAGCAGTTCTTC | CASSRERAYNEQFF
many | TRBJ2-5 | TRBV7-3 | - | TGTGCCAGCAGCTTAACGAGGACTTCGCCTGAGACCCAGTACTTC | CASSLTRTSPETQYF
few | TRBJ1-3 | TRBV7-9 | TRBD1 | TGTGCCAGCAGCGGCCAGACAGGGAGTGGAAACACCATATATTTT | CASSGQTGSGNTIYF
many | TRBJ1-1 | TRBV5-1 | - | TGCGCCAGCAGCTTACAGGCCATCGGAGACGCTGAAGCTTTCTTT | CASSLQAIGDAEAFF
- | TRBJ2-1 | TRBV30 | - | TGTGCCTGGAGTTTTACTCCCCTAGCGTCTCCCTACAATGAGCAGTTCTTC | CAWSFTPLASPYNEQFF
many | TRBJ2-1 | TRBV12-3/TRBV12-4 | TRBD2 | TGTGCCAGCAGTCGTAGCGGGGCGGAGCAGTTCTTC | CASSRSGAEQFF
many | TRBJ2-2 | TRBV7-9 | TRBD2 | TGTGCCAGCAGCTTTACTAGCGGGAGGCCCGGGGAGCTGTTTTTT | CASSFTSGRPGELFF
- | TRBJ1-1 | TRBV4-2 | - | TGTGCCAGCAGCCAAGGGGGGCAGGGGATCTCGACTGAAGCTTTCTTT | CASSQGGQGISTEAFF
many | TRBJ1-5 | TRBV30 | - | TGTGCCTGGAGGACCCCCTCGCGGAATCAGCCCCAGCATTTT | CAWRTPSRNQPQHF
many | TRBJ2-3 | TRBV12-3/TRBV12-4 | TRBD1 | TGTGCCAGCAGTCCTAGGACAGGGGCGGTCACAGATACGCAGTATTTT | CASSPRTGAVTDTQYF
few | TRBJ1-1 | TRBV19 | - | TGTGCCAGTAGTGTCGGGAGTGGGGCTGAAGCTTTCTTT | CASSVGSGAEAFF
- | TRBJ2-5 | TRBV5-1 | - | TGCGCCAGCAGCTCAGGTGGGGGTGAGACCCAGTACTTC | CASSSGGGETQYF
- | TRBJ1-1 | TRBV19 | TRBD1 | TGTGCCAGTAGCCTCCCGGGACAGGGAAGAGGTACTGAAGCTTTCTTT | CASSLPGQGRGTEAFF
many | TRBJ2-1 | TRBV14 | - | TGTGCCAGCAGCCAAGAGACCCTAGGGACTTTAGGCGAGCAGTTCTTC | CASSQETLGTLGEQFF
few | TRBJ1-1 | TRBV2 | TRBD1 | TGTGCCAGTGGGGGAGACAGGGGACTTTGGGGAGCTTTCTTT | CASGGDRGLWGAFF
- | TRBJ2-2 | TRBV10-3 | - | TGTGCCATCAGTGTTAGCGGGGAGCTGTTTTTT | CAISVSGELFF
many | TRBJ2-5 | TRBV7-9 | TRBD2 | TGTGCCAGCAGCTTAGAGGGTTCGGCAGCGGGGAAAGAGACCCAGTACTTC | CASSLEGSAAGKETQYF
few | TRBJ2-1 | TRBV15 | TRBD2 | TGTGCCACCAGCAACCTGCGGGGGTTCGGCGATGAGCAGTTCTTC | CATSNLRGFGDEQFF
many | TRBJ1-1 | TRBV28 | - | TGTGCCAGCAGTTTAACGCTTATGAACACTGAAGCTTTCTTT | CASSLTLMNTEAFF
few | TRBJ2-5 | TRBV9 | TRBD2 | TGTGCCAGCAGCGTAGGGGCTAGCGGGAAAGAGACCCAGTACTTC | CASSVGASGKETQYF
many | TRBJ2-3 | TRBV30 | TRBD2 | TGTGCCTGGAGTGTACCGGGGGGTACGCAGTATTTT | CAWSVPGGTQYF
many | TRBJ2-1 | TRBV7-3 | TRBD2 | TGTGCCAGCAGCCCCGGCGGGGGCTCCTACAATGAGCAGTTCTTC | CASSPGGGSYNEQFF
few | TRBJ1-5 | TRBV7-9 | TRBD1 | TGTGCCAGCAGCTCCTCGACAGGGCAGTACCAGCCCCAGCATTTT | CASSSSTGQYQPQHF
many | TRBJ1-1 | TRBV30 | - | TGTGCCTGGAGACCGAGGGTGTACACTGAAGCTTTCTTT | CAWRPRVYTEAFF
many | TRBJ2-6 | TRBV11-1 | - | TGTGCCAGCAGCCCTGAAAGCTCTGGGGCCAACGTCCTGACTTTC | CASSPESSGANVLTF